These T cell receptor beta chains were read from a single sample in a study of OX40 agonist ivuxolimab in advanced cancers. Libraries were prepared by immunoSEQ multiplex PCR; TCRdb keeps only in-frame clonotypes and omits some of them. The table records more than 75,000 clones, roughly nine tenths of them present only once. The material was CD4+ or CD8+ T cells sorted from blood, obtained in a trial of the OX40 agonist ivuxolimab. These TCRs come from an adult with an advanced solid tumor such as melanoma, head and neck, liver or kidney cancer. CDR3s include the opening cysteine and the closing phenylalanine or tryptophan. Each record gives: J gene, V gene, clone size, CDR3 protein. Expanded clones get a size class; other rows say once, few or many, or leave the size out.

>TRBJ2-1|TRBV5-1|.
CASSLNGDRYNEQFF
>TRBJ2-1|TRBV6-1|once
CASSDRGLYNEQFF
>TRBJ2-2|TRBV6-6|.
CASTGQGTGELFF
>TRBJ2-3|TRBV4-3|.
CASSRETRTSHTTQYF
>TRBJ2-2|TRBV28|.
CASIHRTGKGTGELFF
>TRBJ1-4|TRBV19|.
CASSIQRQSEKLFF
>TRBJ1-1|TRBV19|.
CASSIDRANTEAFF
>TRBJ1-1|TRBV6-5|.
CANGAGAFDTEAFF
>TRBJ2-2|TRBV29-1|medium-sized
CSGYLGTGELFF
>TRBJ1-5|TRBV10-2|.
CASSDGGFSNQPQHF
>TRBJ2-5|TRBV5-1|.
CASSLETGDLETQYF
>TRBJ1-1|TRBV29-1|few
CSVEAGGTEAFF
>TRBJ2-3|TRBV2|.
CASSVRDTQYF
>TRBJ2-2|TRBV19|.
CASSIGTTTGELFF
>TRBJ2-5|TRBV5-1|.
CASRPGPSGETQYF
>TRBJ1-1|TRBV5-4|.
CASRPTGISEAFF
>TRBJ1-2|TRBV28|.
CASSSPPMLPGYTF